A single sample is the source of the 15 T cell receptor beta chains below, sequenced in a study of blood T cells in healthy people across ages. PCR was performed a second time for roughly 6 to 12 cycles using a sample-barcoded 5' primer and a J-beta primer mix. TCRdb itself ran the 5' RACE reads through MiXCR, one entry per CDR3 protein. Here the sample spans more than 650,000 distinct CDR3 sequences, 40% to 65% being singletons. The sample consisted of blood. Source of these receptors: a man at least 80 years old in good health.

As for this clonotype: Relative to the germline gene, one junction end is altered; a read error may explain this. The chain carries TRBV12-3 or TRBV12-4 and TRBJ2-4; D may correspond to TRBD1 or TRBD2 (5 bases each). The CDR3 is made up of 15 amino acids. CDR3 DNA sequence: TGTGTCAGCAGACGGCAGGGCGAGGGCAAAAACATTCAGTACTTC. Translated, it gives CVSRRQGEGKNIQYF.

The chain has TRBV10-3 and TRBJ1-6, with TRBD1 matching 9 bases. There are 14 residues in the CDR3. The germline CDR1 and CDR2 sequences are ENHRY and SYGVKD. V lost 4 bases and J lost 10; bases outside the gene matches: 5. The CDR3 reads CAISVRTGDSPLHF. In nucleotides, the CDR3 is TGTGCCATCAGTGTTAGGACAGGGGACTCACCCCTCCACTTT.

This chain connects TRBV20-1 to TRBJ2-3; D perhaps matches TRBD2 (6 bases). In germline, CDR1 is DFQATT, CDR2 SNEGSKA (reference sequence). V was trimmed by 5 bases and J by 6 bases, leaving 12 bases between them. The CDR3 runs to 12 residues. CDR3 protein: CSAGGTGDTQYF. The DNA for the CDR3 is TGCAGTGCTGGAGGGACTGGCGATACGCAGTATTTT.

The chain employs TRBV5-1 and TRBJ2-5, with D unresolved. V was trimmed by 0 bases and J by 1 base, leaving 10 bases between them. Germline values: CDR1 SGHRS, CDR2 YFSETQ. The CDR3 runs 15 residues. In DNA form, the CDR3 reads TGCGCCAGCAGCTTGGAGGTGGGGTTCCAAGAGACCCAGTACTTC. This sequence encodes CASSLEVGFQETQYF. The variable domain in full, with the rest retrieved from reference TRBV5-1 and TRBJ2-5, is KAGVTQTPRYLIKTRGQQVTLSCSPISGHRSVSWYQQTPGQGLQFLFEYFSETQRNKGNFPGRFSGRQFSNSRSEMNVSTLELGDSALYLCASSLEVGFQETQYFGPGTRLLVL.

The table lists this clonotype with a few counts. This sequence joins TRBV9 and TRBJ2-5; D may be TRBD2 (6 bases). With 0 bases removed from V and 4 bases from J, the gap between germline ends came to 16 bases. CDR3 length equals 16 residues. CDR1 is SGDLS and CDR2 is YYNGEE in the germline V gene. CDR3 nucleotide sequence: TGTGCCAGCAGCGTAGAGGGGCGGGAAGGGGCAGAGACCCAGTACTTC. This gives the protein CASSVEGREGAETQYF.

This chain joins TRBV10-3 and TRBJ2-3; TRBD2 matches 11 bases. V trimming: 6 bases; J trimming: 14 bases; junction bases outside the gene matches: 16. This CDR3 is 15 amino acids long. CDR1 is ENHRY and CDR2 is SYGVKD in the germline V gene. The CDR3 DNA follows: TGTGCCATCAGGGGGACTAGCGGAGCCGACGGATACGCGTATTTT. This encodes CAIRGTSGADGYAYF.

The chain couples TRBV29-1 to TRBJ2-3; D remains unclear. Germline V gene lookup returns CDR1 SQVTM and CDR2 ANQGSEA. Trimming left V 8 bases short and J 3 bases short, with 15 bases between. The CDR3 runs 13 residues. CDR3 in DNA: TGCAGCATCTCCCGCCGTCAGACAGATACGCAGTATTTT. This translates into CSISRRQTDTQYF.

The CDR3 DNA sequence: TGTGCCAGCAGTTACGGGACAGGGGGCTCCTACGAGCAGTACTTC. Its protein is CASSYGTGGSYEQYF. The chain uses TRBV6-5 and TRBJ2-7, with 11 bases aligning to TRBD1. The trim removed 2 bases at V and 0 bases at J, leaving 0 bases unmatched. Germline V gives CDR1 MNHEY, CDR2 SVGAGI. This CDR3 is built from 15 residues.

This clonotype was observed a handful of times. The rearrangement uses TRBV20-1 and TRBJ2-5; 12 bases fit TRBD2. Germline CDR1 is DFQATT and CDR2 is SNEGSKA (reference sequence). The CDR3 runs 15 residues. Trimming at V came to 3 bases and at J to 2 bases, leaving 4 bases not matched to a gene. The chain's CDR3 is CSARSGTSGQETQYF. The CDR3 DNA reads TGCAGTGCTAGGTCTGGGACTAGCGGGCAAGAGACCCAGTACTTC.

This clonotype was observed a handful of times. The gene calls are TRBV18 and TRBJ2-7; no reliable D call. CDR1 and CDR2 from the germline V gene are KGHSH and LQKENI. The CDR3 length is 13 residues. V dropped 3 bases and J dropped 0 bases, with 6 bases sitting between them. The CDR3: CASSPTNSYEQYF. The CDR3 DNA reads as TGTGCCAGCTCACCGACCAACTCCTACGAGCAGTACTTC.

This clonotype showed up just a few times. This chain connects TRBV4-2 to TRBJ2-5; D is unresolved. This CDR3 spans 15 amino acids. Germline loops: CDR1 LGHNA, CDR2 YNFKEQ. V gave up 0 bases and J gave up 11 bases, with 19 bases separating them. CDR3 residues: CASSQDLPDNNEQYF. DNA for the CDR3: TGTGCCAGCAGCCAAGACTTACCCGATAACAATGAGCAGTACTTC.

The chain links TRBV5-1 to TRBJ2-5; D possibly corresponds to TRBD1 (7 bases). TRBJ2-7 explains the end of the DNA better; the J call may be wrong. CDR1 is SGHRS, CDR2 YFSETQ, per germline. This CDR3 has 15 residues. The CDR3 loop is CASSPNAGQYYEQYF. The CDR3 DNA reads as TGCGCCAGCAGCCCAAATGCGGGACAGTACTACGAGCAGTACTTC.

The CDR3 coding sequence is TGTGCCAGCACTGGAGGGACTCAACTATACGAGCAGTACTTC. This codes for CASTGGTQLYEQYF. The chain has TRBV28 and TRBJ2-4, with a possible D match to TRBD2 (6 bases). The last part of the DNA fits TRBJ2-7 better; the J call may be wrong. The CDR3 extends over 14 amino acids. The germline gives CDR1 MDHEN, CDR2 SYDVKM.

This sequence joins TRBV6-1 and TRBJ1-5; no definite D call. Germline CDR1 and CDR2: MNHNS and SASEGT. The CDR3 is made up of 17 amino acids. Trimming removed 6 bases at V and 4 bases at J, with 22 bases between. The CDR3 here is CASSWVIMPVPNQPQHF. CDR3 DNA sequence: TGTGCCAGCAGCTGGGTAATAATGCCCGTCCCTAATCAGCCCCAGCATTTT.

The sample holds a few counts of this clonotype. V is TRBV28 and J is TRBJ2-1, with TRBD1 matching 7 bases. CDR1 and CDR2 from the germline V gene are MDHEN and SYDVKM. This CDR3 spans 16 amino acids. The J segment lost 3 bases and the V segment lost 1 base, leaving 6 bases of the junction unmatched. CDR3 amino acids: CASSLYGQAVYNEQFF. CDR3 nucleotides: TGTGCCAGCAGTTTATACGGACAGGCCGTCTACAATGAGCAGTTCTTC.